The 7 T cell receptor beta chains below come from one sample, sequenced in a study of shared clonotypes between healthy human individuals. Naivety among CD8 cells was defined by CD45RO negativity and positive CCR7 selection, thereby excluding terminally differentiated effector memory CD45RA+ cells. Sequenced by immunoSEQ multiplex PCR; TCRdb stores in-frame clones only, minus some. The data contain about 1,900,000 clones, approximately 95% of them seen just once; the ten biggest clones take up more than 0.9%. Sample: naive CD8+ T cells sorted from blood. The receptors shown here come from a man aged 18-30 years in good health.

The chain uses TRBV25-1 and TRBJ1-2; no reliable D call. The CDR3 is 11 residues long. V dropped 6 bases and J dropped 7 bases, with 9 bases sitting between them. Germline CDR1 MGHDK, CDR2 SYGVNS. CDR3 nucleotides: TGTGCCAGCAGAATTAGCAGTGGCTACACCTTC. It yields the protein CASRISSGYTF.

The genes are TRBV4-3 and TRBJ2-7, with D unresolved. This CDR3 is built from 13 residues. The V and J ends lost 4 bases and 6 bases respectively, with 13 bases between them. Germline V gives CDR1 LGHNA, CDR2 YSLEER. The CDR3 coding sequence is TGCGCCAGCAGCCCGGGTCTCATGGCCGAGCAGTACTTC. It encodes CASSPGLMAEQYF.

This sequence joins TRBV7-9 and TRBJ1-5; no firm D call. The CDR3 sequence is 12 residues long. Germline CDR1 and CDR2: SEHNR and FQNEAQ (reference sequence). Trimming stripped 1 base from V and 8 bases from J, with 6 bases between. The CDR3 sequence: CASSLGTKPQHF. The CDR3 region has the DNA TGTGCCAGCAGCTTAGGGACTAAGCCCCAGCATTTT.

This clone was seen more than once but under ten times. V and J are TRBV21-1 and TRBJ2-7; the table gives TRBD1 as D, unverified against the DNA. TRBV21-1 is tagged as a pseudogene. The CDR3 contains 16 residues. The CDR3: CASSKKMDRGVYEQYF. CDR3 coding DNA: TGTGCCAGCAGCAAAAAAATGGACAGGGGAGTCTACGAGCAGTACTTC.

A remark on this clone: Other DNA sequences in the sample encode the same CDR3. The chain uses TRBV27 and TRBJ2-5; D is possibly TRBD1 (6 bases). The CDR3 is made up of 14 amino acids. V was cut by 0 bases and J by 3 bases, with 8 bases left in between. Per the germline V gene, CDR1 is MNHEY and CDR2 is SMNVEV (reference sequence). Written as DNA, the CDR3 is TGTGCCAGCAGTTTATCATCAGGGGAAGAGACCCAGTACTTC. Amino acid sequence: CASSLSSGEETQYF.

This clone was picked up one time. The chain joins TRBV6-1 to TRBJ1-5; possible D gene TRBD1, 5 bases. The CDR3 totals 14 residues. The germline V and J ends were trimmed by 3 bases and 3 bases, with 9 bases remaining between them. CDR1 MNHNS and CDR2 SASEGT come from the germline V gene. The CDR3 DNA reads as TGTGCCAGCAGTGATACAGGTCTCAATCAGCCCCAGCATTTT. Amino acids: CASSDTGLNQPQHF.

The CDR3 loop reads CATKQEQLEKLFF. In nucleotides, the CDR3 is TGTGCCACCAAACAGGAGCAACTTGAAAAACTGTTTTTT. The genes are TRBV15 and TRBJ1-4, with D perhaps matching TRBD1 (5 bases). V lost 7 bases and J lost 7, with 13 bases in between. Per germline, CDR1 LNHNV and CDR2 YYDKDF (reference sequence). This CDR3 contains 13 residues.